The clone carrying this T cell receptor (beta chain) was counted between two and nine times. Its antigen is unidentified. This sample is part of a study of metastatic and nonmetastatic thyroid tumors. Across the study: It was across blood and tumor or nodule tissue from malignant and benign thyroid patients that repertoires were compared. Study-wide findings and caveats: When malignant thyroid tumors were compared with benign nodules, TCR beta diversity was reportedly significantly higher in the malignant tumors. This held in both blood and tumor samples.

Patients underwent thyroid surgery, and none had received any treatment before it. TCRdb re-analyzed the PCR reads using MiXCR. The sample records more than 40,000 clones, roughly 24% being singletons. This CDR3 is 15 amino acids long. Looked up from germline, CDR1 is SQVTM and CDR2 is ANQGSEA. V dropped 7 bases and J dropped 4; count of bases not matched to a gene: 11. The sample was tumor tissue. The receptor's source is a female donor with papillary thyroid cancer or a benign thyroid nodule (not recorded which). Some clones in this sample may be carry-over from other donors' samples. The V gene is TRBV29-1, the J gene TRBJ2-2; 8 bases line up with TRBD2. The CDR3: CSAMGVAGITGELFF. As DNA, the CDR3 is TGCAGCGCGATGGGGGTAGCGGGGATCACCGGGGAGCTGTTTTTT.